This TCR beta chain was captured in a study of cytomegalovirus exposure and HLA in healthy donors. On the study more broadly: The use of the same platform for the 100 to 150 validation repertoires and the 600 to 800 first-cohort repertoires was reported by a later analysis.

Study-wide points: Altogether, 170 or so TCR beta chains were recorded as cytomegalovirus-associated. CMV antigen specificity of a few CMV-associated chains was confirmed in vitro.

In regard to this clone: Its antigen remains unknown.

Separate from the roughly 700-subject first cohort was the roughly 120-subject validation cohort, to which the donors belonged. Measured with immunoSEQ multiplex PCR; TCRdb has only the in-frame clones, and not every one. This table has fewer than 200,000 clones, less than 90% appearing once. Germline loops: CDR1 SGHDT, CDR2 YYEEEE. V gave up 6 bases and J gave up 6 bases, with 18 bases separating them. This CDR3 is built from 14 residues. This clonotype originated in a woman aged 30 to 39 in good health and CMV-seronegative. This rearrangement joins TRBV5-6 to TRBJ1-1; TRBD1 is a possible D gene (5 bases). The source material was PBMCs. The CDR3 is CASTIQEMPPEAFF. CDR3 nucleotides: TGTGCCAGCACCATACAGGAGATGCCGCCTGAAGCTTTCTTT.